This passage covers 27 T cell receptor beta chains from one sample sequenced in a study of T cells after yellow fever vaccination (dated by TCRdb to 2018 to 2020). This specimen's treatment or condition label, per the study, means: live attenuated yellow fever vaccine strain. The method was 5' RACE. Instrument used: Illumina HiSeq 2500. TCRdb itself trimmed the public reads at Q25 with fastp, ran MiXCR and retained productive beta chains. When rows share a CDR3 protein, they turn into one entry using the most common DNA and genes. For this sample the table gives 620,000 or so distinct CDR3 sequences, of which 9% to 15% were detected only once. Approximately 15% of the sample comes from the top ten. The specimen was PBMCs, collected on the day of the yellow fever booster vaccination. The receptors come from a man younger than 40 who received the YFV17D yellow fever vaccine.

The chain uses TRBV5-1 and TRBJ2-5, with TRBD1 matching 8 bases. In germline, CDR1 is SGHRS, CDR2 YFSETQ. The CDR3 has 15 amino acids. After removal of 2 bases from V and 1 base from J, the junction contained 4 bases not matched to a gene. The CDR3 reads CASSFLGQGQETQYF. The CDR3 DNA follows: TGCGCCAGCAGCTTTCTCGGACAGGGCCAAGAGACCCAGTACTTC.

V is TRBV19 and J is TRBJ2-1; 14 nucleotides match TRBD2. In germline, CDR1 is LNHDA, CDR2 SQIVND (reference sequence). The CDR3 consists of 15 residues. The V segment lost 4 bases and the J segment 7 bases; nucleotides outside the gene matches: 3. CDR3 coding DNA: TGTGCCAGTAGTAGACTAGCGGGAGGGCCAAATGAGCAGTTCTTC. It is translated as CASSRLAGGPNEQFF. The full variable domain, with the rest looked up from reference TRBV19 and TRBJ2-1, is DGGITQSPKYLFRKEGQNVTLSCEQNLNHDAMYWYRQDPGQGLRLIYYSQIVNDFQKGDIAEGYSVSREKKESFPLTVTSAQKNPTAFYLCASSRLAGGPNEQFFGPGTRLTVL.

The chain recombines TRBV19 with TRBJ2-1; 7 bases are a match to TRBD1. The germline V gene has CDR1 LNHDA and CDR2 SQIVND (reference sequence). V shed 5 bases, J shed 8 bases, and the junction held 18 bases outside the gene matches. The CDR3 has 17 residues. The CDR3 DNA follows: TGTGCCAGTAGTCGATCGCCGGGACAGATAATCCGCCATGAGCAGTTCTTC. This codes for CASSRSPGQIIRHEQFF.

This chain links TRBV7-9 with TRBJ2-1; 7 bases align to TRBD2. The V gene end was trimmed by 5 bases and the J gene end by 4 bases; junction bases not matched to a gene: 11. CDR3 length equals 16 residues. Germline CDR1 reads SEHNR; CDR2 reads FQNEAQ (reference sequence). The CDR3 sequence is CASSLLRGSGYNEQFF. CDR3 nucleotides: TGTGCCAGCAGCCTCTTAAGGGGTAGCGGGTACAATGAGCAGTTCTTC.

CDR3 amino acids: CSASPQGAFQPQHF. DNA of the CDR3: TGCAGTGCTAGTCCCCAGGGGGCTTTTCAGCCCCAGCATTTT. The chain combines TRBV20-1 with TRBJ1-5; TRBD1 matches 8 bases. The CDR3 length is 14 residues. Per germline, CDR1 DFQATT and CDR2 SNEGSKA (reference sequence). With 3 bases clipped from V and 6 bases from J, the junction kept 7 bases outside the gene matches.

The J gene is TRBJ1-1, the V gene TRBV14; D gene unclear. CDR1 is SGHDN and CDR2 is FVKESK in the germline V gene. The V gene lost 0 bases and the J gene lost 4 bases, with 6 bases spanning the gap. The CDR3 consists of 13 residues. The CDR3 sequence: CASSQEQSTEAFF. DNA of the CDR3: TGTGCCAGCAGCCAAGAACAGAGCACTGAAGCTTTCTTT.

This chain uses TRBV19 with TRBJ2-3, with 9 bases identical to TRBD2. Germline loops: CDR1 LNHDA, CDR2 SQIVND (reference sequence). J was trimmed by 4 bases and V by 6 bases; bases with no gene match: 2. CDR3 length: 13 amino acids. CDR3 amino acids: CASRVAGADTQYF. CDR3 DNA: TGTGCCAGTAGAGTAGCGGGAGCAGATACGCAGTATTTT. The full variable domain, completed using reference TRBV19 and TRBJ2-3, is DGGITQSPKYLFRKEGQNVTLSCEQNLNHDAMYWYRQDPGQGLRLIYYSQIVNDFQKGDIAEGYSVSREKKESFPLTVTSAQKNPTAFYLCASRVAGADTQYFGPGTRLTVL.

The chain is built from TRBV20-1 and TRBJ2-1; TRBD2 matches at 11 bases. V lost 3 bases, J lost 8 bases, and 15 bases stayed unmatched. The CDR3 totals 17 residues. Germline CDR1 is DFQATT and CDR2 is SNEGSKA (reference sequence). The CDR3, as DNA: TGCAGTGCTAGGGTTCTAGTAGCGGGAGGGGAGAGTTATGAGCAGTTCTTC. It translates to CSARVLVAGGESYEQFF.

This sequence joins TRBV24-1 and TRBJ1-5, with D hard to call. The CDR3 is 14 amino acids. CDR1 and CDR2 (germline): KGHDR, SFDVKD. The V and J ends lost 2 bases and 7 bases respectively, with 11 bases between them. CDR3 nucleotide sequence: TGTGCCACCAGTGATTCCCGAGGAGGGCAGCCCCAGCATTTT. It encodes CATSDSRGGQPQHF.

This clonotype was detected only a few times. This chain connects TRBV7-2 to TRBJ1-2; D might be TRBD1 (5 bases). The CDR3 length is 14 residues. Trimming took off 5 bases at V and 8 bases at J, with 18 bases between the two ends. The germline CDR1 and CDR2 sequences are SGHTA and FQGNSA. CDR3 coding DNA: TGTGCCAGCAGCCCGAACGTGAGGGGTTACGGCTACACCTTC. This translates into CASSPNVRGYGYTF. The full variable domain, in which reference TRBV7-2 and TRBJ1-2 provide the parts outside the CDR3, is GAGVSQSPSNKVTEKGKDVELRCDPISGHTALYWYRQSLGQGLEFLIYFQGNSAPDKSGLPSDRFSAERTGGSVSTLTIQRTQQEDSAVYLCASSPNVRGYGYTFGSGTRLTVV.

The rearrangement links TRBV6-1 to TRBJ2-7; 7 bases agree with TRBD1. The CDR3 totals 13 residues. J gave up 6 bases and V 8 bases, and 10 bases lay outside the gene matches. In germline, CDR1 is MNHNS, CDR2 SASEGT. This chain's CDR3 is CASAGGEGSEQYF. As DNA, the CDR3 is TGTGCCAGCGCAGGGGGAGAGGGGTCCGAGCAGTACTTC.

The rearrangement joins TRBV20-1 to TRBJ1-5, with D unresolved. V was pared by 0 bases and J by 6 bases, with 9 bases between. Germline V gene data show CDR1 as DFQATT and CDR2 as SNEGSKA (reference sequence). This CDR3 is built from 13 residues. The CDR3 loop is CSARDRSAQPQHF. DNA of the CDR3: TGCAGTGCTAGAGATCGGAGTGCTCAGCCCCAGCATTTT.

The chain combines TRBV28 with TRBJ2-2; 8 bases match TRBD1. Germline V gene data show CDR1 as MDHEN and CDR2 as SYDVKM. The CDR3 contains 15 residues. V lost 7 bases, J lost 4 bases, and 8 bases stayed unmatched. CDR3 region: CASISGGGLTGELFF. The CDR3 nucleotides are TGTGCCAGCATTTCAGGGGGCGGCCTCACCGGGGAGCTGTTTTTT.

This clonotype has at least ten counts. The chain is built from TRBV19 and TRBJ2-1; TRBD2 aligns across 8 bases. Per the germline V gene, CDR1 is LNHDA and CDR2 is SQIVND (reference sequence). The CDR3 has 15 amino acids. Losses at the gene ends were 6 bases for V and 0 bases for J; bases not matched to a gene: 4. The CDR3 nucleotides are TGTGCCAGTAGCTATAGCGGGAACTCCTACAATGAGCAGTTCTTC. Protein: CASSYSGNSYNEQFF.

V and J are TRBV6-5 and TRBJ2-7; tentatively, D is TRBD1 (6 bases). The CDR3 consists of 15 residues. The germline V gene encodes CDR1 MNHEY and CDR2 SVGAGI. The germline V and J ends were trimmed by 5 bases and 5 bases, with 19 bases remaining between them. This chain's CDR3 is CASSNPTGSWNEQYF. The CDR3 nucleotides read TGTGCCAGCAGTAACCCCACAGGGAGTTGGAACGAGCAGTACTTC.

The V call is TRBV19, the J call TRBJ2-1, with 12 bases identical to TRBD2. Germline loops: CDR1 LNHDA, CDR2 SQIVND (reference sequence). The length of the CDR3 is 15 residues. V trimming: 6 bases; J trimming: 8 bases; junction bases outside the gene matches: 8. The CDR3 region is CASRRLAGVFDEQFF. The CDR3 DNA follows: TGTGCCAGTAGGAGACTAGCGGGAGTTTTCGATGAGCAGTTCTTC. Full variable domain (remainder filled in from reference TRBV19 and TRBJ2-1): DGGITQSPKYLFRKEGQNVTLSCEQNLNHDAMYWYRQDPGQGLRLIYYSQIVNDFQKGDIAEGYSVSREKKESFPLTVTSAQKNPTAFYLCASRRLAGVFDEQFFGPGTRLTVL.

The rearrangement joins TRBV3-1 to TRBJ1-2; D gene ambiguous. With 0 bases removed from V and 2 bases from J, the gap between germline ends came to 19 bases. The CDR3 consists of 18 residues. Per germline, CDR1 LGHDT and CDR2 YNNKEL (reference sequence). The CDR3 here is CASSQDHGGGVGNYGYTF. CDR3 nucleotide sequence: TGTGCCAGCAGCCAAGATCACGGCGGTGGGGTTGGGAACTATGGCTACACCTTC. The whole variable domain, filled in from reference TRBV3-1 and TRBJ1-2, reads DTAVSQTPKYLVTQMGNDKSIKCEQNLGHDTMYWYKQDSKKFLKIMFSYNNKELIINETVPNRFSPKSPDKAHLNLHINSLELGDSAVYFCASSQDHGGGVGNYGYTFGSGTRLTVV.

The gene calls are TRBV7-2 and TRBJ2-1; TRBD1 agrees at 10 bases. Germline V gene lookup returns CDR1 SGHTA and CDR2 FQGNSA. The CDR3 is 17 residues long. V gave up 5 bases and J gave up 8 bases; unmatched junction bases: 15. In DNA, the CDR3 is TGTGCCAGCAGCCGCGACCGACAGGGGGCAATAGTGGATGAGCAGTTCTTC. Protein: CASSRDRQGAIVDEQFF.

The chain carries TRBV20-1 and TRBJ2-5, with a tentative D call TRBD2 (5 bases). The CDR3 length is 12 residues. Between the trimmed V and J ends, which lost 6 bases and 3 bases, there was a span of 11 bases. Germline V gene sequence: CDR1 DFQATT, CDR2 SNEGSKA (reference sequence). Here the CDR3 reads CSATSGKETQYF. CDR3 coding DNA: TGCAGTGCCACTAGTGGAAAAGAGACCCAGTACTTC.

This clonotype was counted ten times or more. The V gene is TRBV20-1, the J gene TRBJ2-3; tentatively, D is TRBD2 (6 bases). The germline gives CDR1 DFQATT, CDR2 SNEGSKA (reference sequence). The CDR3 is 15 amino acids. The V and J ends lost 5 bases and 2 bases respectively, with 17 bases between them. The CDR3, as DNA: TGCAGTGCTCCTCGGAGGCGGGGAAACACAGATACGCAGTATTTT. It encodes CSAPRRRGNTDTQYF.

This clonotype was observed many times. V usage is TRBV7-2 and J usage is TRBJ2-5; D is uncertain. V lost 2 bases to trimming and J lost 5 bases, with 9 bases between them. CDR1 and CDR2 (germline): SGHTA, FQGNSA. The CDR3 is 13 residues long. CDR3 amino acids: CASSLRVGETQYF. The CDR3 nucleotides are TGTGCCAGCAGCTTACGGGTCGGGGAGACCCAGTACTTC.

This clonotype was recorded many times. The rearrangement joins TRBV20-1 to TRBJ1-1; D call uncertain. This CDR3 region has 14 residues. The V gene's germline CDR1 is DFQATT and CDR2 SNEGSKA (reference sequence). The germline V and J ends were trimmed by 2 bases and 0 bases, with 10 bases remaining between them. The CDR3 DNA reads as TGCAGTGCTAGATTTTCATTCATGAACACTGAAGCTTTCTTT. Translated, it gives CSARFSFMNTEAFF.

Written as DNA, the CDR3 is TGTGCCAGCTCACCAGGACTAGTAAAAGAGACCCAGTACTTC. Translating gives CASSPGLVKETQYF. This chain links TRBV18 with TRBJ2-5; 7 bases are a match to TRBD2. CDR1 is KGHSH, CDR2 LQKENI, per germline. The CDR3 spans 14 residues. The J segment lost 3 bases and the V segment lost 2 bases, leaving 3 bases of the junction unmatched.

In this sample, this clonotype turned up a few times. This chain connects TRBV5-5 to TRBJ1-5; TRBD1 matches 7 bases. With V trimmed by 1 base and J by 5 bases, 6 bases remained unmatched. In germline, CDR1 is SGHKS, CDR2 YYEKEE (reference sequence). This CDR3 spans 15 amino acids. CDR3 coding DNA: TGTGCCAGCAGCTTGTGGGACAGCACTGATCAGCCCCAGCATTTT. Amino acids: CASSLWDSTDQPQHF.

The rearrangement links TRBV5-4 to TRBJ2-5, with D perhaps matching TRBD2 (5 bases). Trimming stripped 0 bases from V and 2 bases from J, with 11 bases between. The CDR3 loop spans 15 amino acids. Germline-derived CDR1 and CDR2 are SGHNT and YYREEE (reference sequence). CDR3 residues: CASSLEGRTQETQYF. Here the CDR3 DNA reads TGTGCCAGCAGCTTGGAAGGACGGACTCAAGAGACCCAGTACTTC.

In DNA form, the CDR3 reads TGTGCCAGCAGTTTAGGCGCCGTGGATACGCAGTATTTT. Protein: CASSLGAVDTQYF. The V call is TRBV12-3 or TRBV12-4, the J call TRBJ2-3, with D unclear. The CDR3 spans 13 residues. V gave up 1 base and J gave up 6 bases, with 8 bases separating them.

This clonotype was seen only a few times. The rearrangement links TRBV4-2 to TRBJ1-5; D is uncertain. The germline V gene encodes CDR1 LGHNA and CDR2 YNFKEQ. Deletions cut 4 bases from V and 4 bases from J, with 11 bases between. The CDR3 runs to 14 residues. CDR3 bases: TGTGCCAGCAGCCGACACACGGAGAATCAGCCCCAGCATTTT. Translation gives CASSRHTENQPQHF.